Below are 29 T cell receptor beta chains sequenced from a single sample in a study of blood T cell repertoires in COVID-19. Repertoires were generated with immunoSEQ multiplex PCR, while TCRdb's copy carries only in-frame clones and drops some. This sample yields about 180,000 clones, of which roughly 88% are seen a single time; around 7% belongs to the top ten. Sequenced material: peripheral blood. The receptor set was obtained from a woman in her thirties or forties with COVID-19, enrolled during active disease.

J is TRBJ2-3 and V is TRBV5-1, with TRBD2 as a possible D gene (6 bases). The V gene lost 0 bases and the J gene lost 2 bases, with 10 bases spanning the gap. CDR3 size: 15 residues. The germline V gene has CDR1 SGHRS and CDR2 YFSETQ. CDR3 coding DNA: TGCGCCAGCAGCTTGGAGCGGGTACACACAGATACGCAGTATTTT. It is translated as CASSLERVHTDTQYF.

The chain couples TRBV15 to TRBJ1-2; 9 positions match TRBD1. The CDR3 sequence is 17 residues long. CDR1 and CDR2 from the germline V gene are LNHNV and YYDKDF (reference sequence). With V trimmed by 0 bases and J by 4 bases, 9 bases remained unmatched. As DNA, the CDR3 is TGTGCCACCAGCAGAGATACCACAGGGGGCGACCCCTATGGCTACACCTTC. It encodes CATSRDTTGGDPYGYTF.

The CDR3 here is CASGTGQETQYF. CDR3 coding DNA: TGTGCCAGCGGGACTGGGCAAGAGACCCAGTACTTC. This rearrangement joins TRBV28 to TRBJ2-5; perhaps TRBD2 as D (6 bases). The CDR3 runs 12 residues. The germline V gene encodes CDR1 MDHEN and CDR2 SYDVKM. Between the trimmed V and J ends, which lost 8 bases and 2 bases, there was a span of 9 bases.

DNA of the CDR3: TGTGCCAGCAGCCCCGGGACTATCTCCTACAATGAGCAGTTCTTC. Protein: CASSPGTISYNEQFF. This chain uses TRBV7-3 with TRBJ2-1; 7 bases fit TRBD2. The CDR3 loop spans 15 amino acids. The germline CDR1 and CDR2 sequences are SGHTA and FQGTGA. V shed 5 bases, J shed 0 bases, and the junction held 4 bases outside the gene matches.

This clone has just a few counts. The rearrangement joins TRBV11-2 to TRBJ2-1; 7 bases line up with TRBD1. The germline gives CDR1 SGHAT, CDR2 FQNNGV. The V segment lost 4 bases and the J segment 6 bases; nucleotides outside the gene matches: 6. This CDR3 region has 14 residues. The CDR3 is CASSSRQGSNEQFF. The CDR3 nucleotides read TGTGCCAGCAGCTCGAGACAGGGTTCCAATGAGCAGTTCTTC.

The chain carries TRBV3-1 (or the pseudogene TRBV3-2) and TRBJ1-6, with 7 nucleotides matching TRBD1. The germline gives CDR1 LGHDT, CDR2 YNNKEL (reference sequence). This CDR3 is 14 amino acids long. With 4 bases clipped from V and 6 bases from J, the junction kept 3 bases outside the gene matches. The CDR3 nucleotides read TGTGCCAGCAGCCCGGGACAGACTAATTCACCCCTCCACTTT. Translation: CASSPGQTNSPLHF.

A single count supports this clone. The genes are TRBV2 and TRBJ1-1; TRBD1 agrees at 7 bases. CDR3 length: 17 residues. Germline CDR1 and CDR2: SNHLY and FYNNEI. J gave up 0 bases and V 2 bases, and 9 bases lay outside the gene matches. The CDR3 region has the DNA TGTGCCAGCAGTGAATACTTGTATGGGACAGTGAACACTGAAGCTTTCTTT. As protein: CASSEYLYGTVNTEAFF.

The chain employs TRBV19 and TRBJ1-2; 8 nucleotides agree with TRBD1. Germline values: CDR1 LNHDA, CDR2 SQIVND (reference sequence). The V segment lost 4 bases and the J segment 8 bases; nucleotides outside the gene matches: 6. The CDR3 covers 13 residues. CDR3 sequence (DNA): TGTGCCAGTAGTAGGCCAGGGGGCACCGGCTACACCTTC. This encodes CASSRPGGTGYTF.

This chain joins TRBV28 and TRBJ1-5, with a weak D call TRBD1 (5 bases). Germline-derived CDR1 and CDR2 are MDHEN and SYDVKM. The CDR3 extends over 15 amino acids. Trimming shortened V by 5 bases and J by 3 bases, and 14 bases separated the two germline ends. The CDR3 DNA reads TGTGCCAGCAGTGGGGGAGGGGTTGTCAATCAGCCCCAGCATTTT. Protein sequence: CASSGGGVVNQPQHF. The full variable domain, completed using reference TRBV28 and TRBJ1-5, is DVKVTQSSRYLVKRTGEKVFLECVQDMDHENMFWYRQDPGLGLRLIYFSYDVKMKEKGDIPEGYSVSREKKERFSLILESASTNQTSMYLCASSGGGVVNQPQHFGDGTRLSIL.

The chain carries TRBV7-6 and TRBJ2-3, with 8 bases matching TRBD2. Germline V gene sequence: CDR1 SGHVS, CDR2 FNYEAQ. J lost 4 bases, V lost 7 bases, and 10 bases had no gene match. This CDR3 contains 15 residues. The CDR3 loop is CASKAPGGSADTQYF. As DNA, the CDR3 is TGTGCCAGCAAGGCCCCGGGGGGGAGTGCAGATACGCAGTATTTT.

V usage is TRBV24-1 and J usage is TRBJ2-5; D remains unclear. From germline, CDR1 is KGHDR and CDR2 SFDVKD. Trimming shortened V by 4 bases and J by 1 base, and 12 bases separated the two germline ends. The CDR3 is 15 residues long. CDR3 amino acids: CATSDIDTSQETQYF. Written as DNA, the CDR3 is TGTGCCACCAGTGACATTGACACGTCCCAAGAGACCCAGTACTTC.

The chain couples TRBV3-1 (or the pseudogene TRBV3-2) to TRBJ1-6; TRBD1 matches 7 bases. V gave up 1 base and J gave up 7 bases; unmatched junction bases: 7. Germline CDR1 LGHDT, CDR2 YNNKEL (reference sequence). The CDR3 length is 16 residues. The CDR3 DNA reads as TGTGCCAGCAGCCAAGGTTCGGGACAGAGGAATTCACCCCTCCACTTT. Translated, it gives CASSQGSGQRNSPLHF.

CDR3 region: CATSDLAGPNTGELFF. CDR3 nucleotide sequence: TGTGCCACCAGTGATCTAGCGGGTCCTAACACCGGGGAGCTGTTTTTT. The chain employs TRBV24-1 and TRBJ2-2, with 8 nucleotides matching TRBD2. The CDR3 is 16 residues long. Trimming removed 3 bases from V and 2 bases from J; junction bases left unmatched: 4. Per the germline V gene, CDR1 is KGHDR and CDR2 is SFDVKD.

The chain links TRBV27 to TRBJ2-1; 10 nucleotides match TRBD1. CDR3 length: 15 residues. The V gene end was trimmed by 5 bases and the J gene end by 8 bases; junction bases not matched to a gene: 9. Germline values: CDR1 MNHEY, CDR2 SMNVEV (reference sequence). CDR3 DNA: TGTGCCAGCAGTGCCGCCGGGACAGGGGTGCATGAGCAGTTCTTC. Residues: CASSAAGTGVHEQFF.

V is TRBV6-5 and J is TRBJ2-2; unclear D gene. This CDR3 contains 13 residues. Per the germline V gene, CDR1 is MNHEY and CDR2 is SVGAGI. V lost 3 bases, J lost 4 bases, and 6 bases lay in between. DNA of the CDR3: TGTGCCAGCAGTTATATAGCCACCGGGGAGCTGTTTTTT. The encoded protein is CASSYIATGELFF.

The V gene is TRBV27, the J gene TRBJ2-7; D remains ambiguous. CDR1 is MNHEY and CDR2 is SMNVEV in the germline V gene (reference sequence). Trimming took 3 bases from V and 4 from J, leaving 4 bases between them. The CDR3 consists of 11 residues. The CDR3 spells CASSFAYEQYF. CDR3 coding DNA: TGTGCCAGCAGTTTCGCGTACGAGCAGTACTTC.

V gene TRBV7-2 combines with J gene TRBJ1-6, with unresolved D. V shed 5 bases and J shed 17 bases, with 19 bases lying between them. CDR1 and CDR2 (germline): SGHTA, FQGNSA. The CDR3 runs to 13 residues. The CDR3 loop is CASSTPAGQVIHF. CDR3 nucleotides: TGTGCCAGCAGCACCCCTGCCGGTCAAGTAATCCACTTT.

The rearrangement joins TRBV19 to TRBJ1-1; tentative D call: TRBD1 (6 bases). The V end lost 6 bases, the J end lost 1 base, and 9 bases lay between the germline ends. The CDR3 sequence is 13 residues long. Germline-derived CDR1 and CDR2 are LNHDA and SQIVND (reference sequence). DNA of the CDR3: TGTGCCAGTAGGACAGGTAAGAACACTGAAGCTTTCTTT. Translated, it gives CASRTGKNTEAFF. Based on the CDR3 plus reference TRBV19 and TRBJ1-1, the full variable domain is DGGITQSPKYLFRKEGQNVTLSCEQNLNHDAMYWYRQDPGQGLRLIYYSQIVNDFQKGDIAEGYSVSREKKESFPLTVTSAQKNPTAFYLCASRTGKNTEAFFGQGTRLTVV.

To note about this clone: Other DNA sequences in this specimen translate into the identical CDR3. The CDR3 spells CASSRTSGRGTGELFF. The CDR3 bases are TGTGCCAGCAGCCGGACTAGCGGGAGGGGGACCGGGGAGCTGTTTTTT. The gene calls are TRBV14 and TRBJ2-2, with 15 bases fitting TRBD2. V lost 4 bases, J lost 5 bases, and 2 bases stayed unmatched. Looked up from germline, CDR1 is SGHDN and CDR2 is FVKESK. The CDR3 runs to 16 residues.

The chain has TRBV5-1 and TRBJ1-5; D call uncertain. The CDR3 covers 16 residues. V lost 0 bases, J lost 0 bases, and 10 bases lay in between. In germline, CDR1 is SGHRS, CDR2 YFSETQ. CDR3 loop: CASSLGAVGSNQPQHF. Here the CDR3 DNA reads TGCGCCAGCAGCTTGGGTGCGGTGGGTAGCAATCAGCCCCAGCATTTT.

The chain combines TRBV5-1 with TRBJ2-7; TRBD2 might be the D (5 bases). The germline V gene has CDR1 SGHRS and CDR2 YFSETQ. The CDR3 runs to 14 residues. Trimming cost V 4 bases and J 0 bases, with 11 bases left between them. The CDR3 bases are TGCGCCAGCAGCCTAGGACTTTACTCCTACGAGCAGTACTTC. It yields the protein CASSLGLYSYEQYF.

The rearrangement joins TRBV9 to TRBJ2-2; TRBD2 aligns across 12 bases. This CDR3 is 18 amino acids long. J lost 4 bases, V lost 3 bases, and 10 bases had no gene match. Germline V CDR1 and CDR2: SGDLS, YYNGEE. As DNA, the CDR3 is TGTGCCAGCAGCGCCCCCGCCGGACTAGCGGGGTTCACCGGGGAGCTGTTTTTT. Translation: CASSAPAGLAGFTGELFF.

This chain links TRBV19 with TRBJ2-4; TRBD2 might be the D (6 bases). Germline V gene sequence: CDR1 LNHDA, CDR2 SQIVND (reference sequence). V lost 3 bases, J lost 13 bases, and 19 bases lay in between. The CDR3 spans 14 residues. The DNA of the CDR3 is TGTGCCAGTAGTATGGCGTGGGACTCGAACCGGCAGTACTTC. Protein product: CASSMAWDSNRQYF.

The chain employs TRBV4-1 and TRBJ2-7; 7 positions match TRBD2. Trimming took 0 bases from V and 2 from J; bases not matched to a gene: 10. This CDR3 contains 17 residues. Germline-derived CDR1 and CDR2 are MGHRA and YSYEKL. In nucleotides, the CDR3 is TGCGCCAGCAGCCAAGATGGAGGAGGGAGCGGGGCCTACGAGCAGTACTTC. Residues: CASSQDGGGSGAYEQYF.

The V and J genes are TRBV29-1 and TRBJ2-2; TRBD2 aligns across 7 bases. V lost 3 bases to trimming and J lost 4 bases; unmatched junction nucleotides: 11. Per the germline V gene, CDR1 is SQVTM and CDR2 is ANQGSEA. The CDR3 is 16 residues long. This chain's CDR3 is CSVDGRGLESTGELFF. Written as DNA, the CDR3 is TGCAGCGTTGATGGTCGAGGACTAGAGAGCACCGGGGAGCTGTTTTTT.

V usage is TRBV2 and J usage is TRBJ1-5; D remains ambiguous. V lost 7 bases and J lost 1, with 8 bases in between. CDR3 length: 13 amino acids. The germline V gene encodes CDR1 SNHLY and CDR2 FYNNEI. The CDR3 sequence is CASNGESNQPQHF. CDR3 bases: TGTGCCAGCAACGGAGAGAGCAATCAGCCCCAGCATTTT.

The rearrangement joins TRBV7-9 to TRBJ2-5; TRBD2 agrees at 9 bases. Losses at the gene ends were 5 bases for V and 1 base for J; bases not matched to a gene: 2. CDR3 length equals 14 residues. Per germline, CDR1 SEHNR and CDR2 FQNEAQ (reference sequence). DNA for the CDR3: TGTGCCAGCAGCCCTAGCGGGACCCAAGAGACCCAGTACTTC. This gives the protein CASSPSGTQETQYF.

The genes are TRBV29-1 and TRBJ2-7; D is possibly TRBD2 (6 bases). CDR1 and CDR2 from the germline V gene are SQVTM and ANQGSEA. The CDR3 loop spans 12 amino acids. The V gene lost 4 bases and the J gene lost 2 bases, with 9 bases spanning the gap. This CDR3 is CSVVGGPYEQYF. The CDR3 coding sequence is TGCAGCGTTGTCGGGGGACCCTACGAGCAGTACTTC.

This chain connects TRBV3-1 (or the pseudogene TRBV3-2) to TRBJ2-5, with D possibly TRBD2 on 5 matching bases. The CDR3 is 14 amino acids. Trimming took 1 base from V and 5 from J, leaving 11 bases between them. From germline, CDR1 is LGHDT and CDR2 YNNKEL (reference sequence). In nucleotides, the CDR3 is TGTGCCAGCAGCCAAGCCGGGTCGGGGGAGACCCAGTACTTC. Amino acids: CASSQAGSGETQYF.